This T cell receptor beta chain stems from a study of somatic mutations in cytotoxic T cells in rheumatoid arthritis. Study-level results: Measured CD8+ T-cell clonality, a value compared between rheumatoid arthritis patients and age-matched healthy controls, did not differ significantly.

The protocol was immunoSEQ multiplex PCR, while the TCRdb copy is restricted to in-frame clones and leaves out a portion. The sample shows roughly 3,200 clones, around four fifths of them seen only once. As for this clone: Its antigen remains unidentified.

The ends were cut back, 5 bases at V and 1 base at J, with 8 bases in the middle. This CDR3 is built from 13 residues. Germline V gene sequence: CDR1 MDHEN, CDR2 SYDVKM. The sample was CD8+ T cells sorted from blood. This chain connects TRBV28 to TRBJ1-1; TRBD1 is a possible D gene (5 bases). This TCR was sampled from a woman between 50 and 59 years old with rheumatoid arthritis. CDR3 in amino acids: CASSKTENTEAFF. CDR3 nucleotide sequence: TGTGCCAGCAGTAAGACAGAGAACACTGAAGCTTTCTTT.